This TCR beta chain was sequenced for a study of shared clonotypes between healthy human individuals. Turning to the study itself: Ranging from 18 to 49 in age, donors were a couple of women and a few men.

The CDR3 is 15 amino acids. V was shortened by 5 bases and J by 0 bases, with 12 bases between the two germline ends. Germline CDR1 PRHDT, CDR2 FYEKMQ (reference sequence). Sequencing used immunoSEQ multiplex PCR; TCRdb keeps in-frame clones, though not all of them. Of under 2,500,000 clones in the sample, approximately 94% are singletons; the top ten hold around 0.13%. This sequence originates from a young man in good health. The chain links TRBV13 to TRBJ2-3; no definite D call. The sequenced sample consisted of naive CD4+ T cells sorted from blood. Subset defined: CD45RA+ positively selected. The DNA of the CDR3 is TGTGCCAGCAGCCCCTGCGGACCCAGCACAGATACGCAGTATTTT. Translated: CASSPCGPSTDTQYF.